What follows are 10 T cell receptor beta chains derived from one specimen sequenced in a study of T cells in Graves' hyperthyroidism and ophthalmopathy. TCR beta CDR3 region amplification was performed from RNA transcripts. In the first-round RT-PCR of the TCR CDR3, the HTBI primer set was used. From the multiplex PCR reads, TCRdb called clonotypes with MiXCR, one entry per CDR3 protein. Counted here are approximately 600,000 distinct CDR3 sequences, approximately 14% occurring once; the ten biggest clones make up less than 6%. Sample: blood. All receptors derive from a woman under 40 with Graves' hyperthyroidism that later progressed to Graves' ophthalmopathy.

This chain links TRBV20-1 with TRBJ1-3, with D unresolved. Per the germline V gene, CDR1 is DFQATT and CDR2 is SNEGSKA (reference sequence). The ends were cut back, 5 bases at V and 6 bases at J, with 8 bases in the middle. The CDR3 contains 11 residues. CDR3 bases: TGCAGTGCTCGATTGACAAACACCATATATTTT. The encoded protein is CSARLTNTIYF.

Turning to this clonotype: The junction departs from the called germline gene at one end, perhaps through a read error. The V gene is TRBV4-1, the J gene TRBJ2-2; D perhaps matches TRBD1 (5 bases). The CDR3 length is 13 residues. Germline values: CDR1 MGHRA, CDR2 YSYEKL. The CDR3 DNA reads as TGCGCCACCAGCCAAGATCAGGGCGGGGAGCTGTTTTTT. It is translated as CATSQDQGGELFF.

V gene TRBV6-2 or TRBV6-3 combines with J gene TRBJ1-2, with 7 positions matching TRBD1. After removal of 5 bases from V and 2 bases from J, the junction contained 5 bases not matched to a gene. Germline loops: CDR1 MNHEY, CDR2 SVGEGT. The CDR3 extends over 14 amino acids. The CDR3 is CASSVVQGNYGYTF. CDR3 bases: TGTGCCAGCAGTGTTGTACAGGGGAACTATGGCTACACCTTC.

This clonotype has at least ten counts. The V call is TRBV12-3 or TRBV12-4, the J call TRBJ2-1; D uncertain. The V gene lost 3 bases and the J gene lost 10 bases, with 10 bases spanning the gap. The CDR3 loop spans 12 amino acids. The DNA of the CDR3 is TGTGCCAGCAGTTTCCGGGCAGGAGAGCAGTTCTTC. This translates into CASSFRAGEQFF.

This clonotype appeared many times. The V gene is TRBV7-9, the J gene TRBJ1-1; D gene unclear. The CDR3 has 15 amino acids. V lost 0 bases and J 1 base, leaving 9 bases between the germline ends. CDR1 and CDR2 from the germline V gene are SEHNR and FQNEAQ (reference sequence). DNA of the CDR3: TGTGCCAGCAGCTTAGCTTCATTGGGGAACACTGAAGCTTTCTTT. This translates into CASSLASLGNTEAFF.

For this clonotype: At one of its ends the junction is not consistent with the germline gene, which may arise from a read error. This chain joins TRBV29-1 and TRBJ2-1; possible D gene TRBD2, 5 bases. Per the germline V gene, CDR1 is SQVTM and CDR2 is ANQGSEA. This CDR3 has 10 residues. This CDR3 reads CSVEGNKQFF. CDR3 sequence (DNA): TGCAGCGTCGAGGGCAATAAGCAGTTCTTC.

A remark on this clonotype: A single base separates this from a much larger clone, so it may be a read error. The rearrangement joins TRBV12-3 or TRBV12-4 to TRBJ1-1, with TRBD1 identical over 9 bases. The CDR3 covers 14 residues. The CDR3 sequence: CASRNRGQNTEASF. The CDR3 bases are TGTGCCAGCAGGAACAGGGGGCAGAACACTGAAGCTTCCTTT.

The sample holds many counts of this clonotype. The chain employs TRBV19 and TRBJ2-5; TRBD2 matches 8 bases. Germline CDR1 LNHDA, CDR2 SQIVND (reference sequence). V shed 4 bases and J 0 bases; nucleotides not matched to a gene: 10. This CDR3 is 17 amino acids long. CDR3 region: CASSTGRVSGNQETQYF. The CDR3 nucleotides read TGTGCCAGTAGTACTGGCCGGGTTAGCGGGAACCAAGAGACCCAGTACTTC.

The V gene is TRBV28, the J gene TRBJ1-3, with unresolved D. The germline V gene encodes CDR1 MDHEN and CDR2 SYDVKM. The CDR3 sequence is 16 residues long. Trimming left V 2 bases short and J 0 bases short, with 11 bases between. As DNA, the CDR3 is TGTGCCAGCAGTTTAATTCCAGGAATCTCTGGAAACACCATATATTTT. This encodes CASSLIPGISGNTIYF. Combining the CDR3 with reference TRBV28 and TRBJ1-3 gives the whole variable domain DVKVTQSSRYLVKRTGEKVFLECVQDMDHENMFWYRQDPGLGLRLIYFSYDVKMKEKGDIPEGYSVSREKKERFSLILESASTNQTSMYLCASSLIPGISGNTIYFGEGSWLTVV.

Note on this clonotype: One end of the junction is discordant with germline, which a read error may explain. This chain uses TRBV6-5 with TRBJ2-7, with TRBD1 identical over 9 bases. The CDR3 is made up of 14 amino acids. The germline CDR1 and CDR2 sequences are MNHEY and SVGAGI. CDR3 DNA sequence: TGTGCCATCAGTGACTCGGGACAGGGCGTCGAGCAGTACTTC. It is translated as CAISDSGQGVEQYF.